This TCR beta chain was sequenced in a study of T cells after yellow fever vaccination. As for the study in general: Preparation used SMART-Seq v4 Ultra Low Input for the low-cell-number fractions. Study-wide results and limits: The booster response re-showed most primary clones: around 96% CD4, around 90% CD8.

This CDR3 is 15 amino acids long. Trimming at V came to 1 base and at J to 2 bases, leaving 6 bases not matched to a gene. Germline-derived CDR1 and CDR2 are DFQATT and SNEGSKA (reference sequence). With respect to this clonotype: Its target is not known.

The study made its TCR cDNA through 5'RACE template switching. That step introduced a universal primer site along with UMIs. TCRdb recomputed calls from the 5' RACE reads with MiXCR, one row per CDR3 protein. The table has roughly 400,000 distinct CDR3 sequences, 18% seen once; the top ten hold about a sixth. The rearrangement uses TRBV20-1 and TRBJ2-5; 8 nucleotides match TRBD2. Here the sequenced sample was PBMCs, taken before the yellow fever booster vaccination. This TCR came from a man younger than 35 who received the YFV17D yellow fever vaccine. CDR3: CSARVIAGGQETQYF. CDR3 nucleotides: TGCAGTGCTAGAGTGATTGCGGGGGGACAAGAGACCCAGTACTTC.